Listed below are T cell receptor beta chains from one sample, sequenced in a study of T-cell reconstitution after alpha-beta-depleted transplantation in children. MiXCR, applied by TCRdb to the PCR reads, yields one record per CDR3 protein. The sample holds 500,000 to 600,000 distinct CDR3 sequences, 25% to 30% seen once. The material sequenced was PBMCs, taken before TCRalphabeta/CD19-depleted stem cell transplant. The receptor set was obtained from a boy in the first two years of life with Wiskott-Aldrich syndrome, due to receive a stem cell transplant. Both conserved end residues are part of each CDR3. A D gene is named only where the DNA matches it firmly. Clone size is not always given. Where it is, it says once, few, many or a class for expanded clones.

d_gene: NA; j_gene: TRBJ2-4; v_gene: TRBV27; abundance: few; CDR3aa: CASSLGRGGIQYF; CDR3nt: TGTGCCAGCAGTTTGGGCAGGGGGGGCATTCAGTACTTC
d_gene: TRBD1; j_gene: TRBJ1-5; v_gene: TRBV5-1; abundance: NA; CDR3aa: CASSLEDRLIGPQHF; CDR3nt: TGCGCCAGCAGCTTGGAGGACAGGCTCATTGGGCCCCAGCATTTT
d_gene: NA; j_gene: TRBJ2-6; v_gene: TRBV29-1; abundance: NA; CDR3aa: CATARSGANVLTF; CDR3nt: TGTGCGACAGCAAGGTCTGGGGCCAACGTCCTGACTTTC
d_gene: TRBD1; j_gene: TRBJ2-1; v_gene: TRBV6-5; abundance: few; CDR3aa: CASSSGTGWANEQFF; CDR3nt: TGTGCCAGCAGTTCCGGGACAGGGTGGGCCAATGAGCAGTTCTTC
d_gene: TRBD1; j_gene: TRBJ1-5; v_gene: TRBV5-1; abundance: NA; CDR3aa: CASSRRGGWNQPQHF; CDR3nt: TGCGCCAGCAGTAGAAGAGGGGGCTGGAATCAGCCCCAGCATTTT
d_gene: NA; j_gene: TRBJ1-2; v_gene: TRBV29-1; abundance: NA; CDR3aa: CSAVGLYGYTF; CDR3nt: TGCAGCGCAGTGGGTTTGTATGGCTACACCTTC
d_gene: NA; j_gene: TRBJ2-1; v_gene: TRBV4-2; abundance: few; CDR3aa: CASSQWESADNEQFF; CDR3nt: TGTGCCAGCAGCCAGTGGGAGTCGGCGGACAATGAGCAGTTCTTC
d_gene: TRBD2; j_gene: TRBJ2-1; v_gene: TRBV29-1; abundance: NA; CDR3aa: CSVEDLASGRAYNEQFF; CDR3nt: TGCAGCGTTGAAGATTTGGCTAGCGGGAGAGCCTACAATGAGCAGTTCTTC
d_gene: NA; j_gene: TRBJ1-2; v_gene: TRBV5-1; abundance: NA; CDR3aa: CASSLERGPGYGYTF; CDR3nt: TGCGCCAGCAGCTTGGAGAGGGGACCCGGCTATGGCTACACCTTC
d_gene: NA; j_gene: TRBJ1-1; v_gene: TRBV6-5; abundance: few; CDR3aa: CASSYSSMNTEAFF; CDR3nt: TGTGCCAGCAGTTACTCGAGTATGAACACTGAAGCTTTCTTT
d_gene: NA; j_gene: TRBJ1-1; v_gene: TRBV13; abundance: NA; CDR3aa: CTSSLRPNTEAFF; CDR3nt: TGTACCAGCAGCTTGAGACCGAACACTGAAGCTTTCTTT
d_gene: NA; j_gene: TRBJ1-5; v_gene: TRBV20-1; abundance: few; CDR3aa: CSARQGGISNQPQHF; CDR3nt: TGCAGTGCTAGACAGGGAGGAATTAGCAATCAGCCCCAGCATTTT
d_gene: NA; j_gene: TRBJ1-3; v_gene: TRBV30; abundance: NA; CDR3aa: CAFRATGNTIYF; CDR3nt: TGTGCCTTCAGGGCAACCGGAAACACCATATATTTT
d_gene: NA; j_gene: TRBJ2-1; v_gene: TRBV12-3/TRBV12-4; abundance: many; CDR3aa: CASSHSYNEQFF; CDR3nt: TGTGCCAGCAGCCACTCCTACAATGAGCAGTTCTTC
d_gene: TRBD2; j_gene: TRBJ2-1; v_gene: TRBV11-3; abundance: few; CDR3aa: CASSLGAGGRDEQFF; CDR3nt: TGTGCCAGCAGCTTAGGAGCGGGAGGTCGGGATGAGCAGTTCTTC
d_gene: NA; j_gene: TRBJ2-3; v_gene: TRBV10-3; abundance: few; CDR3aa: CAIGKTDTQYF; CDR3nt: TGTGCCATCGGTAAAACAGATACGCAGTATTTT
d_gene: TRBD2; j_gene: TRBJ2-2; v_gene: TRBV7-3; abundance: NA; CDR3aa: CASSRLAGNTGEPFF; CDR3nt: TGTGCCAGCAGCCGACTAGCGGGAAACACCGGGGAGCCGTTTTTT
d_gene: NA; j_gene: TRBJ1-1; v_gene: TRBV10-1; abundance: NA; CDR3aa: CASSERGNRGAFF; CDR3nt: TGCGCCAGCAGTGAGCGGGGGAATCGTGGAGCTTTCTTT
d_gene: TRBD1; j_gene: TRBJ1-5; v_gene: TRBV27; abundance: NA; CDR3aa: CASRTGGQPQHF; CDR3nt: TGTGCCAGCAGGACAGGGGGTCAGCCCCAGCATTTT
d_gene: NA; j_gene: TRBJ2-1; v_gene: TRBV25-1; abundance: NA; CDR3aa: CASSGGGGEQFF; CDR3nt: TGTGCCAGCAGTGGGGGGGGCGGAGAGCAGTTCTTC
d_gene: NA; j_gene: TRBJ2-3; v_gene: TRBV5-1; abundance: many; CDR3aa: CASSFQEGTDTQYF; CDR3nt: TGCGCCAGCAGCTTTCAGGAGGGCACAGATACGCAGTATTTT
d_gene: NA; j_gene: TRBJ2-4; v_gene: TRBV28; abundance: NA; CDR3aa: CASSSGNSALKNIQYF; CDR3nt: TGTGCCAGCAGCTCAGGGAACAGCGCCCTAAAAAACATTCAGTACTTC
d_gene: TRBD2; j_gene: TRBJ2-1; v_gene: TRBV6-1; abundance: NA; CDR3aa: CASSEYSGRAGHEQFF; CDR3nt: TGTGCCAGCAGTGAATATAGCGGGAGGGCAGGGCATGAGCAGTTCTTC
d_gene: NA; j_gene: TRBJ1-1; v_gene: TRBV18; abundance: few; CDR3aa: CASSLSDRPTEAFF; CDR3nt: TGTGCCAGCTCACTATCAGACAGGCCCACTGAAGCTTTCTTT
d_gene: NA; j_gene: TRBJ2-1; v_gene: TRBV5-1; abundance: NA; CDR3aa: CASSPGLIGYNEQFF; CDR3nt: TGCGCCAGCAGCCCCGGACTCATTGGATACAATGAGCAGTTCTTC
d_gene: NA; j_gene: TRBJ2-1; v_gene: TRBV28; abundance: few; CDR3aa: CASSSVTGVGAGSYNEQFF; CDR3nt: TGTGCCAGCAGTTCAGTGACCGGAGTAGGGGCGGGCTCCTACAATGAGCAGTTCTTC
d_gene: NA; j_gene: TRBJ1-1; v_gene: TRBV20-1; abundance: few; CDR3aa: CSAETASNTEAFF; CDR3nt: TGCAGTGCTGAGACAGCTTCGAACACTGAAGCTTTCTTT
d_gene: NA; j_gene: TRBJ2-5; v_gene: TRBV20-1; abundance: NA; CDR3aa: CSARDLTLTQYF; CDR3nt: TGCAGTGCTAGAGATCTCACCCTCACCCAGTACTTC
d_gene: NA; j_gene: TRBJ1-2; v_gene: TRBV5-1; abundance: few; CDR3aa: CASSLPGSGGGYTF; CDR3nt: TGCGCCAGCAGCTTGCCGGGGTCAGGCGGTGGCTACACCTTC
d_gene: NA; j_gene: TRBJ1-5; v_gene: TRBV20-1; abundance: few; CDR3aa: CSARDRGRGIQPQHF; CDR3nt: TGCAGTGCTAGAGATCGGGGTAGGGGGATCCAGCCCCAGCATTTT
d_gene: TRBD2; j_gene: TRBJ2-1; v_gene: TRBV5-1; abundance: NA; CDR3aa: CASSLGLAGGPTRNEQFF; CDR3nt: TGCGCCAGCAGCCTGGGACTAGCGGGAGGCCCCACAAGGAATGAGCAGTTCTTC
d_gene: TRBD2; j_gene: TRBJ2-6; v_gene: TRBV5-1; abundance: few; CDR3aa: CASSLAAGTSETSGANVLTF; CDR3nt: TGCGCCAGCAGCTTGGCCGCGGGGACTAGTGAGACCTCTGGGGCCAACGTCCTGACTTTC
d_gene: NA; j_gene: TRBJ1-3; v_gene: TRBV20-1; abundance: NA; CDR3aa: CSARDHDMGAGDTIYF; CDR3nt: TGCAGTGCTAGAGATCACGATATGGGGGCGGGAGACACCATATATTTT
d_gene: TRBD2; j_gene: TRBJ2-1; v_gene: TRBV2; abundance: NA; CDR3aa: CASPGLAGYNEQFF; CDR3nt: TGTGCCAGCCCCGGCCTAGCGGGCTACAATGAGCAGTTCTTC
d_gene: TRBD1; j_gene: TRBJ1-1; v_gene: TRBV10-3; abundance: many; CDR3aa: CAISRQGKRNTEAFF; CDR3nt: TGTGCCATCAGTCGACAGGGGAAAAGAAACACTGAAGCTTTCTTT
d_gene: NA; j_gene: TRBJ1-3; v_gene: TRBV5-1; abundance: few; CDR3aa: CASSLGQGGNTIYF; CDR3nt: TGCGCCAGCAGCTTGGGCCAGGGTGGAAACACCATATATTTT
d_gene: NA; j_gene: TRBJ2-7; v_gene: TRBV4-1; abundance: many; CDR3aa: CASSQGAARISYEQYF; CDR3nt: TGCGCCAGCAGCCAAGGTGCGGCGCGGATATCCTACGAGCAGTACTTC
d_gene: TRBD2; j_gene: TRBJ2-1; v_gene: TRBV5-1; abundance: NA; CDR3aa: CASSFAGDSYNEQFF; CDR3nt: TGCGCCAGCAGCTTTGCGGGAGATTCCTACAATGAGCAGTTCTTC
d_gene: TRBD1; j_gene: TRBJ2-2; v_gene: TRBV5-1; abundance: few; CDR3aa: CASAETGFVAGELFF; CDR3nt: TGCGCCAGCGCCGAGACAGGGTTCGTTGCCGGGGAGCTGTTTTTT
d_gene: TRBD1; j_gene: TRBJ1-2; v_gene: TRBV6-5; abundance: few; CDR3aa: CATRGRLYGYTF; CDR3nt: TGTGCCACGAGGGGGCGGCTCTATGGCTACACCTTC
d_gene: NA; j_gene: TRBJ1-2; v_gene: TRBV10-3; abundance: few; CDR3aa: CAISPVGGNGYTF; CDR3nt: TGTGCCATCAGCCCGGTTGGAGGGAACGGCTACACCTTC
d_gene: NA; j_gene: TRBJ2-1; v_gene: TRBV7-6; abundance: NA; CDR3aa: CASSLRTWDNEQFF; CDR3nt: TGTGCCAGCAGCTTGCGGACCTGGGACAATGAGCAGTTCTTC
d_gene: NA; j_gene: TRBJ2-3; v_gene: TRBV5-1; abundance: NA; CDR3aa: CASSSYSPDTQYF; CDR3nt: TGCGCCAGCAGCTCCTACTCCCCAGATACGCAGTATTTT
d_gene: TRBD2; j_gene: TRBJ2-1; v_gene: TRBV12-3/TRBV12-4; abundance: NA; CDR3aa: CASSPRGLAGVWDNEQFF; CDR3nt: TGTGCCAGCAGTCCTCGAGGACTAGCGGGAGTGTGGGACAATGAGCAGTTCTTC
d_gene: NA; j_gene: TRBJ1-1; v_gene: TRBV28; abundance: NA; CDR3aa: CASSLCYWGCTEAFF; CDR3nt: TGTGCCAGCAGTTTATGCTATTGGGGATGCACTGAAGCTTTCTTT
d_gene: NA; j_gene: TRBJ2-1; v_gene: TRBV5-1; abundance: few; CDR3aa: CASSLGGAENEQFF; CDR3nt: TGCGCCAGCAGCTTGGGTGGGGCGGAGAATGAGCAGTTCTTC
d_gene: NA; j_gene: TRBJ1-3; v_gene: TRBV6-5; abundance: NA; CDR3aa: CASSYSRGGYSGNTIYF; CDR3nt: TGTGCCAGCAGTTACTCGAGAGGGGGGTACTCTGGAAACACCATATATTTT
d_gene: NA; j_gene: TRBJ2-7; v_gene: TRBV20-1; abundance: NA; CDR3aa: CSAQRGFGVYEQYF; CDR3nt: TGCAGTGCTCAAAGGGGGTTCGGGGTCTACGAGCAGTACTTC
d_gene: NA; j_gene: TRBJ2-1; v_gene: TRBV20-1; abundance: NA; CDR3aa: CSAGGPWAGSYNEQFF; CDR3nt: TGCAGTGCTGGTGGTCCTTGGGCGGGCTCCTACAATGAGCAGTTCTTC
d_gene: TRBD2; j_gene: TRBJ2-3; v_gene: TRBV20-1; abundance: NA; CDR3aa: CSAGGVADTQYF; CDR3nt: TGCAGTGCTGGGGGGGTCGCAGATACGCAGTATTTT
d_gene: NA; j_gene: TRBJ1-2; v_gene: TRBV20-1; abundance: NA; CDR3aa: CSARGRVVQGNGYTF; CDR3nt: TGCAGTGCTAGAGGGAGGGTAGTACAGGGCAATGGCTACACCTTC
d_gene: NA; j_gene: TRBJ1-2; v_gene: TRBV18; abundance: few; CDR3aa: CASSPADGGYTF; CDR3nt: TGTGCCAGCTCACCAGCAGACGGAGGCTACACCTTC
d_gene: NA; j_gene: TRBJ2-1; v_gene: TRBV29-1; abundance: NA; CDR3aa: CSVLERGAEQFF; CDR3nt: TGCAGCGTGTTAGAGCGCGGGGCAGAGCAGTTCTTC
d_gene: NA; j_gene: TRBJ2-1; v_gene: TRBV29-1; abundance: few; CDR3aa: CSVAGVNNEQFF; CDR3nt: TGCAGCGTTGCCGGGGTTAACAATGAGCAGTTCTTC
d_gene: TRBD1; j_gene: TRBJ1-1; v_gene: TRBV5-1; abundance: NA; CDR3aa: CASSLAAGGGNTEAFF; CDR3nt: TGCGCCAGCAGCTTGGCGGCAGGGGGAGGAAACACTGAAGCTTTCTTT
d_gene: NA; j_gene: TRBJ2-1; v_gene: TRBV4-1; abundance: NA; CDR3aa: CASSQIGYPHEQFF; CDR3nt: TGCGCCAGCAGCCAAATTGGGTATCCGCATGAGCAGTTCTTC
d_gene: NA; j_gene: TRBJ2-1; v_gene: TRBV25-1; abundance: NA; CDR3aa: CASSISKRAYNEQFF; CDR3nt: TGTGCCAGCAGTATTTCGAAACGGGCTTACAATGAGCAGTTCTTC